The rows below give T cell receptor beta chains drawn from one sample of a study of T-cell reconstitution after alpha-beta-depleted transplantation in children. TCRdb itself ran the PCR reads through MiXCR, one entry per CDR3 protein. Of hundreds of thousands of distinct CDR3 sequences listed, about 15% are singletons. The material sequenced was PBMCs from the stem cell graft donor, taken from the stem cell graft. The receptors were sampled from a human donor who donated a stem cell graft to a child with acute myeloid leukemia. Both conserved end residues are part of each CDR3. The D gene is left open where the match is weak. Clone size appears in some rows only: once, few, many, or a class for an expanded clone.

cdr3_nt	cdr3_aa	v_call	clone_size	j_call	d_call
TGTGCCAGCAGCTTAGCGTTTCTAGCGGGGGGGACCGAAGTTCGAGAGCAGTTCTTC	CASSLAFLAGGTEVREQFF	TRBV7-6	few	TRBJ2-1	TRBD2
TGCGCCAGCAGCTTGGCAGGGATCCGGAGCACAGATACGCAGTATTTT	CASSLAGIRSTDTQYF	TRBV5-1	few	TRBJ2-3	-
TGCGCCAGCAGCTTGGAGGTTGACTATGGCTACACCTTC	CASSLEVDYGYTF	TRBV5-1	few	TRBJ1-2	-
TGTGCCAGCACCGCATCTAGCGGGGGCACAGATACGCAGTATTTT	CASTASSGGTDTQYF	TRBV7-2	many	TRBJ2-3	TRBD2
TGTGCCAGCAGTGACTTTCGGTTGGCTGAAGCTTTCTTT	CASSDFRLAEAFF	TRBV2	-	TRBJ1-1	-
TGTGCCAGCTCAACGACAGCAACTAATGAAAAACTGTTTTTT	CASSTTATNEKLFF	TRBV18	few	TRBJ1-4	-
TGTGCCAGCAGCTTAAGGGCAGGGGAAAGCTATGGCTACACCTTC	CASSLRAGESYGYTF	TRBV7-9	few	TRBJ1-2	-
TGTGCCAGCAGCTTGATCGGGAGTACCCACGAGCAGTACTTC	CASSLIGSTHEQYF	TRBV5-5	many	TRBJ2-7	-
TGCAGCGTCTTAGACAGCCCCTGGGAGCCCCAGCATTTT	CSVLDSPWEPQHF	TRBV29-1	few	TRBJ1-5	-
TGTGCCATCAGCCTTAGGACTAGCGGGTTCGGGGTTCCCAAAAACATTCAGTACTTC	CAISLRTSGFGVPKNIQYF	TRBV13	-	TRBJ2-4	TRBD2
TGTGCCAGCAGTTCGATCGGGACAGCCGGGTCCACCCTCCACTTT	CASSSIGTAGSTLHF	TRBV6-5	many	TRBJ1-6	TRBD1
TGCGCCAGCAGCCCACTATCGGAAAAACTGTTTTTT	CASSPLSEKLFF	TRBV4-1	-	TRBJ1-4	-
TGTGCCAGCAGTTTGGGGACAGGGTTGGATGGCTACACCTTC	CASSLGTGLDGYTF	TRBV12-3/TRBV12-4	many	TRBJ1-2	TRBD1
TGCAGTGCTAGAGGAGGTACCGGTGAAAAACTGTTTTTT	CSARGGTGEKLFF	TRBV20-1	many	TRBJ1-4	-
TGCAGTGCTACCACACTGCCTGGAGCCTATTCACCCCTCCACTTT	CSATTLPGAYSPLHF	TRBV20-1	many	TRBJ1-6	-
TGTGCCAGCAGTCCACATCTAGGACAGATCCAAGAGACCCAGTACTTC	CASSPHLGQIQETQYF	TRBV6-1	many	TRBJ2-5	-
TGCGCCAGCAGCTTTACAGGGGGCGACCGGATGAACACTGAAGCTTTCTTT	CASSFTGGDRMNTEAFF	TRBV5-1	-	TRBJ1-1	TRBD1
TGCAGTGCTAAATCCCACAGGGTATCGTATGGCTACACCTTC	CSAKSHRVSYGYTF	TRBV20-1	many	TRBJ1-2	-
TGCAGTGCTAGAGATTGGGACAGGGGGCCCACTGAAGCTTTCTTT	CSARDWDRGPTEAFF	TRBV20-1	few	TRBJ1-1	TRBD1
TGCAGCGGTCTAGCGGGGACCTACAATGAGCAGTTCTTC	CSGLAGTYNEQFF	TRBV29-1	few	TRBJ2-1	TRBD2
TGCGCCAGCAGCCCAATGGATCGACCGAATGAGCAGTTCTTC	CASSPMDRPNEQFF	TRBV5-1	many	TRBJ2-1	-
TGCAGTGCTATGCGGCGGATGCGAGATACGCAGTATTTT	CSAMRRMRDTQYF	TRBV20-1	-	TRBJ2-3	-
TGCGCCAGCAGCCCGGGACAGGGGGTTAGCACTGAAGCTTTCTTT	CASSPGQGVSTEAFF	TRBV4-1	-	TRBJ1-1	TRBD1
TGTGCCAGCAGCTTAGGGCCGGACTATGGCTACACCTTC	CASSLGPDYGYTF	TRBV7-2	many	TRBJ1-2	-
TGTGCCAGCAGCTTAGGACGGTTGGAAGCTTTCTTT	CASSLGRLEAFF	TRBV7-9	many	TRBJ1-1	-
TGTGCCAGCAGTTTTCCAGGGGTGAACACTGAAGCTTTCTTT	CASSFPGVNTEAFF	TRBV12-3/TRBV12-4	-	TRBJ1-1	-
TGTGCCACCAGCCCGAAGGGACTAGTAAAGGGCGAGCAGTACTTC	CATSPKGLVKGEQYF	TRBV15	few	TRBJ2-7	TRBD2
TGCGCCAGCGGGGAGGGGACTGAAGCTTTCTTT	CASGEGTEAFF	TRBV5-1	many	TRBJ1-1	-
TGTGCCAGCAGCTTGGGCAAAAGCTCCTACAATGAGCAGTTCTTC	CASSLGKSSYNEQFF	TRBV7-7	many	TRBJ2-1	-
TGCAGTGCCCCTGGGACATCTATTTATAGCAATCAGCCCCAGCATTTT	CSAPGTSIYSNQPQHF	TRBV20-1	many	TRBJ1-5	-
TGCAGCGTTGTGTGGTACACTGAAGCTTTCTTT	CSVVWYTEAFF	TRBV29-1	many	TRBJ1-1	-
TGTGCCACCTCCGCGGGTTCTAACACTGAAGCTTTCTTT	CATSAGSNTEAFF	TRBV7-2	-	TRBJ1-1	-
TGCAGTGCTTGCCCTTGGGGCGATACGCAGTATTTT	CSACPWGDTQYF	TRBV20-1	-	TRBJ2-3	-
TGCAGTGCTTCGGACACCCAAGAGACCCAGTACTTC	CSASDTQETQYF	TRBV20-1	many	TRBJ2-5	-
TGTGCCAGCAGCTTCATGGGGTTCTACGAGCAGTACTTC	CASSFMGFYEQYF	TRBV7-9	-	TRBJ2-7	-
TGCAGTGCTAAAACCGCTCCGGGACAGCAAGAGACCCAGTACTTC	CSAKTAPGQQETQYF	TRBV20-1	many	TRBJ2-5	TRBD1
TGCGCCAGCAGCCATCCCGGACAGAGCTCCTACAATGAGCAGTTCTTC	CASSHPGQSSYNEQFF	TRBV4-1	-	TRBJ2-1	-
TGCGCCAGCGGAGGGACAGGCAGGGATGAGCAGTTCTTC	CASGGTGRDEQFF	TRBV5-1	few	TRBJ2-1	TRBD1
TGTGCCAGCAGCTTTAAGCGGGGGCGAGACAATGAGCAGTTCTTC	CASSFKRGRDNEQFF	TRBV5-5	many	TRBJ2-1	TRBD2
TGTGCCAGCAGTCCTGGATGGGATGAAAAACTGTTTTTT	CASSPGWDEKLFF	TRBV12-3/TRBV12-4	-	TRBJ1-4	-
TGTGCCAGCAGCTCTGACAGGGACAATACGGCCAACGTCCTGACTTTC	CASSSDRDNTANVLTF	TRBV11-2	-	TRBJ2-6	TRBD1
TGTGCCAGCAGCCAAGACCTCAGCAGGGGAGTTGAGACCCAGTACTTC	CASSQDLSRGVETQYF	TRBV3-1	-	TRBJ2-5	-
TGTGCCAGCAGCCCCATGGAAGGGGGCACAGATACGCAGTATTTT	CASSPMEGGTDTQYF	TRBV9	-	TRBJ2-3	-
TGTGCCAGCAGCCCGGGGGGTAGGGAGACCCAGTACTTC	CASSPGGRETQYF	TRBV9	many	TRBJ2-5	TRBD2
TGTGCCAGCAGCTTGGGGGGAAGGGCGCCCCAGCATTTT	CASSLGGRAPQHF	TRBV5-6	many	TRBJ1-5	-
TGTACCAGCACCATCGGGGGACAGGGGGACAATGAGCAGTTCTTC	CTSTIGGQGDNEQFF	TRBV6-2/TRBV6-3	once	TRBJ2-1	TRBD1
TGTGCCAGCAGCCCCCCAGGGTCCCTCGAGGGGGAGCTGTTTTTT	CASSPPGSLEGELFF	TRBV7-2	few	TRBJ2-2	-
TGTGCCAGCAGTTACGGGGGGGGCTCCTACAATGAGCAGTTCTTC	CASSYGGGSYNEQFF	TRBV6-5	many	TRBJ2-1	TRBD2